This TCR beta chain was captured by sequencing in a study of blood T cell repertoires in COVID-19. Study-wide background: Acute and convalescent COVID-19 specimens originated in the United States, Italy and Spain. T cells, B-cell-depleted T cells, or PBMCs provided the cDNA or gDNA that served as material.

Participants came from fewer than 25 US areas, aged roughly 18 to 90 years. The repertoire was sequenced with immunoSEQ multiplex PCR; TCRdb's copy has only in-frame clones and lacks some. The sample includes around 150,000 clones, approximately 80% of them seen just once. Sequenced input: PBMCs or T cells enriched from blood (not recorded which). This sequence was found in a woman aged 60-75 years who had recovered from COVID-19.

The CDR3 loop reads CASSGLGAGGMDTQYF. The CDR3 DNA follows: TGTGCCAGCAGTGGGCTCGGAGCGGGAGGGATGGATACGCAGTATTTT. The chain uses TRBV6-1 and TRBJ2-3; 10 bases are shared with TRBD2. V was clipped by 4 bases and J by 6 bases; unmatched bases: 10. CDR3 length: 16 amino acids. The V gene's germline CDR1 is MNHNS and CDR2 SASEGT.